This T cell receptor (beta chain) was obtained from a study of T cell clones after liver transplantation. As for the study in general: At least one year of complete immunosuppression withdrawal without enzymes over twice normal defined tolerance.

This clone turned up a few times. Clones were read by immunoSEQ multiplex PCR, and TCRdb kept only the in-frame ones, dropping some. Of around 19,000 clones in the sample, 88% are singletons; the top ten hold approximately 13%. Trimming at V came to 1 base and at J to 4 bases, leaving 3 bases not matched to a gene. Germline V lookup: CDR1 MGHRA, CDR2 YSYEKL. The CDR3 runs 15 residues. Here the sequenced sample was CD8+ T cells from blood, taken before liver transplant. The sequence derives from a human donor who received a liver transplant. V gene TRBV4-1 combines with J gene TRBJ2-7; 11 bases match TRBD1. The CDR3 region is CASSQVGQGDYEQYF. The CDR3 bases are TGCGCCAGCAGCCAAGTGGGACAGGGGGATTACGAGCAGTACTTC.